The present TCR beta chain was sequenced within a study of T cell responses to AZD1222 COVID-19 vaccine. Study-wide points: Only a handful of individuals given AZD1222 were seropositive at baseline. Targeting of unmutated variant regions was reportedly seen in nearly half of spike-specific TCRs. Receipt of two AZD1222 doses was followed by a rise in Spike-specific TCR breadth and depth. In a largely white British group with more females than males, clonal diversity was possibly underestimated.

The CDR3 spans 13 residues. With 10 bases clipped from V and 1 base from J, the junction kept 6 bases outside the gene matches. Germline V CDR1 and CDR2: MNHEY, SVGAGI. With respect to this clone: Its specificity is not known.

Produced via immunoSEQ multiplex PCR; TCRdb's table is partial and in-frame only. Of some 130,000 clones in the sample, roughly 85% are singletons; the top ten hold around 20%. The chain is built from TRBV6-5 and TRBJ2-5; the match to TRBD1 covers 7 bases. The source material was peripheral blood, sampled on day 0 of MenACWY control vaccination. The TCR sequence derives from an adult in good health. This CDR3 is CANAGTVQETQYF. CDR3 sequence (DNA): TGTGCCAACGCCGGGACAGTCCAAGAGACCCAGTACTTC.